The rows below give T cell receptor beta chains drawn from one sample of a study of shared clonotypes between healthy human individuals. Data came from immunoSEQ multiplex PCR; TCRdb stores just in-frame clones and leaves some out. The sample carries 2 million to 2.5 million clones, approximately 95% recorded once. Material for sequencing was naive CD4+ T cells sorted from blood. The receptors stem from a young man in good health. CDR3s include the opening cysteine and the closing phenylalanine or tryptophan. D genes are given only for firm matches. The listing skips clone size in some rows; elsewhere it reads once, few, many or a size class.

V gene,J gene,clone size,D gene,CDR3 DNA,CDR3 protein
TRBV9,TRBJ2-3,-,-,TGTGCCAGCAGCGTAGATCCCACAACAGATACGCAGTATTTT,CASSVDPTTDTQYF
TRBV19,TRBJ2-1,-,-,TGTGCCAGTAGTCTCGAGAACAATGAGCAGTTCTTC,CASSLENNEQFF
TRBV18,TRBJ2-7,-,-,TGTGCCAGCTCACCACTTTTGGGCTACGAGCAGTACTTC,CASSPLLGYEQYF
TRBV11-2,TRBJ2-3,-,TRBD2,TGTGCCAGCAGCTTAGACGGACTAGCGTCAGATACGCAGTATTTT,CASSLDGLASDTQYF
TRBV5-1,TRBJ2-3,once,-,TGCGCCAGCAGCTTGGAAAACTATCGAGCAGATACGCAGTATTTT,CASSLENYRADTQYF
TRBV7-3,TRBJ2-3,-,-,TGTGCCAGCAGCTTAAAGGGATCAGATACGCAGTATTTT,CASSLKGSDTQYF
TRBV6-4,TRBJ1-2,-,-,TGTGCCAGCAGTTTCACAGGGAGCGGGGGCTATGGCTACACCTTC,CASSFTGSGGYGYTF
TRBV7-9,TRBJ2-7,-,-,TGTGCCAGCAGCATCCCCGGGACCCCCTACGAGCAGTACTTC,CASSIPGTPYEQYF
TRBV21-1,TRBJ2-6,-,-,TGTGCCAGCAGCACGAGAAAGGGATCCGGGGCCAACGTCCTGACTTTC,CASSTRKGSGANVLTF
TRBV10-3,TRBJ2-3,-,TRBD1,TGTGCCATCAGTGAAAAGGGACAGGGGGTCAGCACAGATACGCAGTATTTT,CAISEKGQGVSTDTQYF
TRBV7-6,TRBJ2-3,-,-,TGTGCCAGCAGCTTAGGGGTTGATACGCAGTATTTT,CASSLGVDTQYF
TRBV6-6,TRBJ1-1,-,-,TGTGCCAGCAGAACAGGGAACACTGAAGCTTTCTTT,CASRTGNTEAFF
TRBV11-2,TRBJ2-2,-,-,TGTGCCAGCAGCCCACAACTACAGCTCGGGGAGCTGTTTTTT,CASSPQLQLGELFF
TRBV7-2,TRBJ2-1,-,-,TGTGCCAGCAGCTTACTAGGGACTGGGCTTTACAATGAGCAGTTCTTC,CASSLLGTGLYNEQFF
TRBV5-5,TRBJ2-7,-,-,TGTGCCAGCAGCTATGGGGTCCAGGGTTTTAGCTCCTACGAGCAGTACTTC,CASSYGVQGFSSYEQYF
TRBV19,TRBJ2-5,-,TRBD1,TGTGCCAGTAGTGACATAGACAGGGTTGAGACCCAGTACTTC,CASSDIDRVETQYF
TRBV18,TRBJ1-5,-,TRBD1,TGTGCCAGCTCACCAGAAGACAGGGCGAAGGGCAATCAGCCCCAGCATTTT,CASSPEDRAKGNQPQHF
TRBV30,TRBJ2-7,-,-,TGTGCCTGGAGAAGGGGAAGCGGGCTCTCCTACGAGCAGTACTTC,CAWRRGSGLSYEQYF
TRBV13,TRBJ1-4,-,-,TGTGCCAGCAGCCTCCAGTGGGCAACTAATGAAAAACTGTTTTTT,CASSLQWATNEKLFF
TRBV5-6,TRBJ2-1,-,-,TGTGCCAGCAGCTTGGCCGCCGGGGCGGCCAATGAGCAGTTCTTC,CASSLAAGAANEQFF
TRBV28,TRBJ1-4,-,-,TGTGCCAGCAGTTTAGTCAGAGAAAAACTGTTTTTT,CASSLVREKLFF
TRBV6-5,TRBJ2-7,-,TRBD1,TGTGCCAGCAGTCTCCACAGGGGCGACTACGAGCAGTACTTC,CASSLHRGDYEQYF
TRBV6-1,TRBJ2-3,-,-,TGTGCCAGCAGTGGGACACCATACGGCACAGATACGCAGTATTTT,CASSGTPYGTDTQYF
TRBV5-6,TRBJ1-2,-,-,TGTGCCAGCAGCCCGACAGTGTCGGGCTATGGCTACACCTTC,CASSPTVSGYGYTF
TRBV28,TRBJ1-2,-,-,TGTGCCAGCGTAAGGGCGCCCGATGGCTACACCTTC,CASVRAPDGYTF
TRBV5-1,TRBJ2-1,-,-,TGCGCCAGCAGCTGGGGGGGCAGCGACAATGAGCAGTTCTTC,CASSWGGSDNEQFF
TRBV18,TRBJ2-7,-,TRBD2,TGTGCCAGCTCCGTGGGACTAGCTTCCTACGAGCAGTACTTC,CASSVGLASYEQYF
TRBV7-9,TRBJ1-2,-,-,TGTGCCAGCAGCTTGGGGCTCTATGGCTACACCTTC,CASSLGLYGYTF
TRBV15,TRBJ2-2,-,TRBD2,TGTGCCACCAGCAGTAGCGGGCCCGGGGAGCTGTTTTTT,CATSSSGPGELFF
TRBV6-5,TRBJ1-4,-,-,TGTGCCAGCAGTTACCGTCAATATAATGAAAAACTGTTTTTT,CASSYRQYNEKLFF
TRBV7-9,TRBJ1-1,-,TRBD1,TGTGCCAGCAGCTTAGCGGACAGGGACACTGAAGCTTTCTTT,CASSLADRDTEAFF
TRBV28,TRBJ1-5,-,-,TGTGCCAGCATCCCCGGGACCGTACGCAATCAGCCCCAGCATTTT,CASIPGTVRNQPQHF
TRBV20-1,TRBJ1-2,-,-,TGCAGTTCCCCGGGGGACTACGGCTACACCTTC,CSSPGDYGYTF
TRBV5-1,TRBJ1-2,-,-,TGCGCCAGCAGCATCGACAGTTATGGCTACACCTTC,CASSIDSYGYTF
TRBV15,TRBJ1-3,-,-,TGTGCCACCAGCAGAGGTTCAGGTGGAAACACCATATATTTT,CATSRGSGGNTIYF
TRBV10-3,TRBJ2-1,-,TRBD2,TGTGCCATCAGTTCCGAGGCGGGGGCCTACAATGAGCAGTTCTTC,CAISSEAGAYNEQFF
TRBV5-1,TRBJ1-5,-,-,TGCGCCAGCAGCCCAGAACCCTTATCGTATCAGCCCCAGCATTTT,CASSPEPLSYQPQHF
TRBV7-2,TRBJ2-5,-,-,TGTGCCAGCAGCTTATTCCCCCCTAGGGGAGAGACCCAGTACTTC,CASSLFPPRGETQYF
TRBV18,TRBJ2-1,once,TRBD2,TGTGCCAGCTCATCACTGACTAGCGGGGACAATGAGCAGTTCTTC,CASSSLTSGDNEQFF
TRBV10-3,TRBJ1-5,-,-,TGTGCCATCAGTGCGGGCAGGGAGGTGGGCTATAGCAATCAGCCCCAGCATTTT,CAISAGREVGYSNQPQHF
TRBV9,TRBJ2-2,-,-,TGTGCCAGCAGCCCAGGGCTCTTGAACACCGGGGAGCTGTTTTTT,CASSPGLLNTGELFF
TRBV5-1,TRBJ1-1,-,TRBD1,TGCGCCAGCAGCTTGGAGGCGGGACAGTTGGGCACTGAAGCTTTCTTT,CASSLEAGQLGTEAFF
TRBV5-6,TRBJ2-1,-,-,TGTGCCAGCAGCCCCGACACCGGACGAACAGGCGGCAATGAGCAGTTCTTC,CASSPDTGRTGGNEQFF
TRBV30,TRBJ1-2,-,TRBD1,TGTGCCTGGAGGAAGACAGGGTTGTCGGGCGGCTACACCTTC,CAWRKTGLSGGYTF
TRBV11-3,TRBJ2-3,-,TRBD2,TGTGCCAGCAGCCCTGGAGCGGGGGCCGATCGAGATACGCAGTATTTT,CASSPGAGADRDTQYF
TRBV7-8,TRBJ1-1,-,-,TGTGCCAGCAGCTTAGGTAACTGGGGACGGGATACTGAAGCTTTCTTT,CASSLGNWGRDTEAFF
TRBV2,TRBJ2-5,-,-,TGTGCCAGCATGTTGGAGCAGGGGAAACAAGAGACCCAGTACTTC,CASMLEQGKQETQYF
TRBV5-6,TRBJ1-2,-,TRBD1,TGTGCCAGCAGCTTCTCAGGGGGCTACTATGGCTACACCTTC,CASSFSGGYYGYTF